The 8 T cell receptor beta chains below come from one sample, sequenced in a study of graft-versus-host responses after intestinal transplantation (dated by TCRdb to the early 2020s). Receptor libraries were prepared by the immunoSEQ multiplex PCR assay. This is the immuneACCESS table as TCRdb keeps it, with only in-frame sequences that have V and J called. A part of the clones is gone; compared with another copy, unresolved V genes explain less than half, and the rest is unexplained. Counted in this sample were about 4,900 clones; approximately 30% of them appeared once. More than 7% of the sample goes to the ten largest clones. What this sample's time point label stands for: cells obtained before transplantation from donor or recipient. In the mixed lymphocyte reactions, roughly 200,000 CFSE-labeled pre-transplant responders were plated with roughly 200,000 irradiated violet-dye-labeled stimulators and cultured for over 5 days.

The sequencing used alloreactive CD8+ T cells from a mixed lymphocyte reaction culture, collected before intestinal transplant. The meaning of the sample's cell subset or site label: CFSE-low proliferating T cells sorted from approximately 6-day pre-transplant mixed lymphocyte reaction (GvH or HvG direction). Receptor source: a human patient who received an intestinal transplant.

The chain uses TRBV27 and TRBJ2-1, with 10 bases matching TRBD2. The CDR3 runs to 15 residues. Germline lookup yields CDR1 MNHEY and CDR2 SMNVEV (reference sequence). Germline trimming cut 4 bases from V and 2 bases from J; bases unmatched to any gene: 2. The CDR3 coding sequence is TGTGCCAGCAGTTCCGGGACTAGCGCCTACAATGAGCAGTTCTTC. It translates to CASSSGTSAYNEQFF.

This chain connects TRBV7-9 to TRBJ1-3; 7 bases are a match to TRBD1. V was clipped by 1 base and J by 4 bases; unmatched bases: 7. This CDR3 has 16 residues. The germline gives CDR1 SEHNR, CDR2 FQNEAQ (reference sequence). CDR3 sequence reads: CASSLERGGSGNTIYF. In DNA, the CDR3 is TGTGCCAGCAGCTTAGAAAGAGGGGGCTCGGGAAACACCATATATTTT.

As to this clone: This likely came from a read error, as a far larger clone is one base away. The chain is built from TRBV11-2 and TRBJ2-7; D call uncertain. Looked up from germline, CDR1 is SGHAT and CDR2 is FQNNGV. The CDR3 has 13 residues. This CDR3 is CANSLGPSWEQYF. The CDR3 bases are TGTGCCAACAGCTTAGGGCCCTCCTGGGAGCAGTACTTC.

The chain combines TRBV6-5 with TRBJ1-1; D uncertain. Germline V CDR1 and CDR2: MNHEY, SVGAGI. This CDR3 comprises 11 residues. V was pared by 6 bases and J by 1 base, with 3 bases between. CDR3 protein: CASRENTEAFF. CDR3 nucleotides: TGTGCCAGCAGAGAGAACACTGAAGCTTTCTTT.

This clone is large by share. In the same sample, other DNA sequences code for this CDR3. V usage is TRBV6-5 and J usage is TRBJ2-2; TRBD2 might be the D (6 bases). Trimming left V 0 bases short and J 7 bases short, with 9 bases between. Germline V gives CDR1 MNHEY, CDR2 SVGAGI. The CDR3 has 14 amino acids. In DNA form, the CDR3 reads TGTGCCAGCAGTTACTCGTCGGGGGTCGGGGAGCTGTTTTTT. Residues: CASSYSSGVGELFF.

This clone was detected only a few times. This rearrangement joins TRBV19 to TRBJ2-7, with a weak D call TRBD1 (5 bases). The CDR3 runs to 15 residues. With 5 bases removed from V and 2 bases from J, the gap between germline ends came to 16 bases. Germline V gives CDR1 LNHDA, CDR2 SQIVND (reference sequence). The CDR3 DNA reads TGTGCCAGTAGTGTCCTAACAGGACCCACCTACGAGCAGTACTTC. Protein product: CASSVLTGPTYEQYF.

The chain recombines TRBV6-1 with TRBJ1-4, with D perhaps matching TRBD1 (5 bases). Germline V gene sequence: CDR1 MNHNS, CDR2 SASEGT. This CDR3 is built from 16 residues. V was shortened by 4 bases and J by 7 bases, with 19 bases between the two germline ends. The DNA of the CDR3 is TGTGCCAGCAGTGGATGGGGACTTTCGCCCCCTGAAAAACTGTTTTTT. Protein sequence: CASSGWGLSPPEKLFF.

CDR3 sequence: CASTMGGPGYNEQFF. CDR3 nucleotides: TGTGCCAGTACCATGGGGGGGCCTGGATACAATGAGCAGTTCTTC. The chain uses TRBV19 and TRBJ2-1, with D possibly matching TRBD2 (7 bases). Germline CDR1 LNHDA, CDR2 SQIVND (reference sequence). This CDR3 region has 15 residues. V lost 7 bases to trimming and J lost 4 bases, with 17 bases between them.